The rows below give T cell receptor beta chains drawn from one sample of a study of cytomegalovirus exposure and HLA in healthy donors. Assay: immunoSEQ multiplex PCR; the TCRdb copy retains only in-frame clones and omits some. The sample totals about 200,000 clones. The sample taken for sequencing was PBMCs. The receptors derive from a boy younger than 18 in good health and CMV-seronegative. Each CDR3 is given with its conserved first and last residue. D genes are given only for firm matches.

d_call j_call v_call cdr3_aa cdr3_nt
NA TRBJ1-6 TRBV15 CATSRDWRDRASRF TGTGCCACCAGCAGAGATTGGCGGGACCGAGCCTCTCGCTTT
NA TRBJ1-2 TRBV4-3 CASSQETVHYGYTF TGCGCCAGCAGCCAAGAAACGGTTCACTATGGCTACACCTTC
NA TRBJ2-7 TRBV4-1 CASSQAPETYEQYF TGCGCCAGCAGCCAAGCTCCGGAGACCTACGAGCAGTACTTC
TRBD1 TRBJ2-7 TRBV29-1 CSVEDTTRDSPYEQYF TGCAGCGTTGAAGACACCACTCGGGACAGCCCCTACGAGCAGTACTTC
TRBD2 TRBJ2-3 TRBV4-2 CASSQDLRAGGTDTQYF TGTGCCAGCAGCCAAGATCTGCGGGCGGGGGGCACAGATACGCAGTATTTT
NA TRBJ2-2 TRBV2 CASSGGLGELFF TGTGCCAGCAGTGGGGGCCTCGGGGAGCTGTTTTTT
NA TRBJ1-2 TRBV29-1 CSVEDRDYGYTF TGCAGCGTTGAAGATCGGGACTATGGCTACACCTTC
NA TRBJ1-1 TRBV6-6 CASSTPPGLRGTEAFF TGTGCCAGCAGTACCCCGCCAGGACTCAGAGGCACTGAAGCTTTCTTT
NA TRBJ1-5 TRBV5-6 CASTLGAGARNQPQHF TGTGCCAGCACCCTGGGGGCAGGGGCCCGCAATCAGCCCCAGCATTTT
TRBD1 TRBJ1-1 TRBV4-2 CASSPRDRANTEAFF TGTGCCAGCAGCCCGCGGGACAGGGCCAACACTGAAGCTTTCTTT
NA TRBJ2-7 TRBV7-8 CASSPRRDNIDEQYF TGTGCCAGCAGTCCTCGGAGGGATAATATCGACGAGCAGTACTTC
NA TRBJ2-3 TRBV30 CAGTRPVDTQYF TGTGCCGGAACTAGACCGGTAGATACGCAGTATTTT
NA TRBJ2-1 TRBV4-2 CASSQESRKHNEQFF TGTGCCAGCAGCCAAGAGTCCAGAAAACACAATGAGCAGTTCTTC
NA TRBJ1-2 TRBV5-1 CASSLSYRERNYGYTF TGCGCCAGCAGCTTGTCGTACAGGGAGAGAAACTATGGCTACACCTTC
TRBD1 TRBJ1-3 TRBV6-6 CASIGGQASGNTIYF TGTGCCAGCATAGGGGGACAGGCCTCTGGAAACACCATATATTTT
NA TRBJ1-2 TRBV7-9 CASSAQGWNYGYTF TGTGCCAGCAGCGCACAGGGTTGGAACTATGGCTACACCTTC
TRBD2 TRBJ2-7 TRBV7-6 CASSLGPGGVSEQYF TGTGCCAGCAGCTTAGGACCCGGGGGGGTCTCCGAGCAGTACTTC
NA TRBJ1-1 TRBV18 CASSGLNTEAFF TGTGCCAGCTCAGGCTTGAACACTGAAGCTTTCTTT
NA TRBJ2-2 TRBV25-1 CASSEDRLANTGELFF TGTGCCAGCAGTGAGGATAGACTTGCGAACACCGGGGAGCTGTTTTTT
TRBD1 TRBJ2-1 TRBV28 CASHAKDRVLLSDNEQFF TGTGCCAGTCACGCGAAAGACAGGGTATTATTGTCCGACAATGAGCAGTTCTTC
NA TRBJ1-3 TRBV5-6 CASSWGGHTIYF TGTGCCAGCAGCTGGGGGGGGCACACCATATATTTT
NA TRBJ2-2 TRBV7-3 CASSPQSGNTGELFF TGTGCCAGCAGCCCGCAGAGCGGAAACACCGGGGAGCTGTTTTTT
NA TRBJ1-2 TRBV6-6 CASRGPTREYGYTF TGTGCCAGCAGGGGACCCACCCGGGAGTATGGCTACACCTTC
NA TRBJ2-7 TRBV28 CASSPPQGIGTYEQYF TGTGCCAGCAGTCCACCCCAGGGGATTGGGACCTACGAGCAGTACTTC
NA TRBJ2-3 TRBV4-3 CASSHKRVGTDTQYF TGCGCCAGCAGCCATAAGCGCGTGGGCACAGATACGCAGTATTTT
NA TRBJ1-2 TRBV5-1 CASSFGPGGDGYTF TGCGCCAGCAGCTTCGGCCCTGGGGGGGATGGCTACACCTTC
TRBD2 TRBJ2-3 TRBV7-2 CASSLTSGADTQYF TGTGCCAGCAGCTTAACCAGCGGGGCAGATACGCAGTATTTT
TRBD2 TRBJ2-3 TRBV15 CATSRSPMRRGVTDTQYF TGTGCCACCAGCAGATCCCCTATGAGGCGGGGGGTTACAGATACGCAGTATTTT
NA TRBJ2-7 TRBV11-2 CASSARGTYEQYF TGTGCCAGCTCCGCCCGGGGTACCTACGAGCAGTACTTC
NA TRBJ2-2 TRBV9 CASSVGESANTGELFF TGTGCCAGCAGCGTAGGTGAAAGCGCGAACACCGGGGAGCTGTTTTTT
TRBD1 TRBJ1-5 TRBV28 CATQPGTGQPQHF TGTGCCACCCAACCCGGGACAGGTCAGCCCCAGCATTTT
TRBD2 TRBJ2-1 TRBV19 CASSWGGLEQFF TGTGCCAGTAGTTGGGGGGGTCTTGAGCAGTTCTTC